This is a list of T cell receptor beta chains from one sample in a study of CD8+CD57+ T cells in acquired aplastic anemia. MiXCR was run by TCRdb on the reads, yielding one entry per CDR3 protein. The table has just over 400,000 distinct CDR3 sequences, about two thirds seen once. Source material: sorted CD4+, CD8+, or CD8+CD57+ T cells (not recorded which) from PBMCs. These TCRs come from a human donor in good health, serving as a control. Each CDR3 is given with its conserved first and last residue. A D gene is named only where the DNA matches it firmly. Size tells how often a clone was seen (once, few, many) or the class of an expanded clone, and some rows leave it out.

v_gene,j_gene,abundance,len,d_gene,CDR3aa,CDR3nt
TRBV7-3,TRBJ1-5,.,14,.,CASGVTPQEQPQHF,TGTGCCAGCGGGGTCACGCCACAAGAGCAGCCCCAGCATTTT
TRBV6-5,TRBJ1-2,many,13,.,CASRTDVSYGYTF,TGTGCCAGCCGGACCGACGTCAGTTATGGCTACACCTTC
TRBV6-5,TRBJ2-5,many,14,.,CASSYSQGDSTQYF,TGTGCCAGCAGTTACTCTCAGGGAGATTCGACCCAGTACTTC
TRBV9,TRBJ1-2,.,13,.,CASSARGATDTQF,TGTGCCAGCAGCGCCCGGGGGGCCACGGATACGCAGTTC
TRBV30,TRBJ2-7,.,14,.,CAWSVGAVLYEQYF,TGTGCCTGGAGTGTGGGGGCAGTACTCTACGAGCAGTACTTC
TRBV6-6,TRBJ2-1,many,18,TRBD2,CASSYGLAGLGSYNEQFF,TGTGCCAGCAGTTACGGCCTAGCGGGGTTGGGGTCCTACAATGAGCAGTTCTTC
TRBV25-1,TRBJ2-3,.,13,.,CASLSARLCTQYF,TGTGCCAGTCTCTCGGCACGCCTGTGTACGCAGTATTTT
TRBV7-9,TRBJ1-2,.,13,.,CASSTLDGYGYTF,TGTGCCAGCAGCACCTTGGATGGCTATGGCTACACCTTC
TRBV29-1,TRBJ1-6,many,13,.,CSVETGFNSPLHF,TGCAGCGTTGAAACAGGGTTTAATTCACCCCTCCACTTT
TRBV20-1,TRBJ2-1,many,14,.,CSAGRFGTVNEQFF,TGCAGTGCTGGGCGATTCGGGACCGTTAATGAGCAGTTCTTC
TRBV5-1,TRBJ1-5,.,12,.,CASSPDAGQWHF,TGTGCCAGCAGCCCCGACGCAGGGCAATGGCATTTT
TRBV19,TRBJ1-6,.,15,TRBD1,CASSMPGQYISPLHF,TGTGCCAGCAGTATGCCGGGACAGTATATTTCACCCCTCCACTTT
TRBV19,TRBJ2-7,.,15,.,CASSIGVEGYNEQYF,TGTGCCAGCAGTATCGGCGTTGAAGGGTACAATGAGCAGTACTTC
TRBV5-1,TRBJ1-1,.,14,TRBD1,CASSRTGWGTEAFF,TGCGCCAGCAGCCGGACAGGCTGGGGCACTGAAGCTTTCTTT
TRBV25-1,TRBJ2-6,.,17,.,CASSLGRGLTGTNVLTF,TGTGCCAGCAGCTTGGGTCGGGGTTTAACTGGGACCAACGTCCTGACTTTC
TRBV6-4,TRBJ2-3,many,15,TRBD2,CASSRAGGGTDTQYF,TGTGCCAGCAGTCGAGCGGGGGGCGGCACAGATACGCAGTATTTT
TRBV9,TRBJ2-3,.,15,TRBD2,CASSYGTSRTDTQYF,TGTGCCAGCAGCTACGGGACTAGTCGCACAGATACGCAGTATTTT
TRBV29-1,TRBJ1-3,.,13,TRBD1,CSAEGATGNTIYF,TGCAGCGCCGAGGGGGCTACTGGAAACACCATATATTTT
TRBV6-2/TRBV6-3,TRBJ1-1,few,17,.,CASSYPDGSHVNTEAFF,TGTGCCAGCAGTTACCCGGACGGTTCCCACGTGAACACTGAAGCTTTCTTT
TRBV7-2,TRBJ1-2,.,13,.,CASSVAGEYGYTF,TGTGCCAGCAGTGTAGCAGGGGAGTATGGCTACACCTTC
TRBV7-6,TRBJ2-5,few,11,.,CASSLTGSQYF,TGTGCCAGCAGCTTAACCGGGTCCCAGTACTTC
TRBV7-8,TRBJ2-7,.,15,.,CASSRSSEGPYEQYF,TGTGCCAGCAGCCGTAGCAGCGAGGGCCCCTACGAGCAGTACTTC
TRBV7-2,TRBJ2-2,.,17,.,CASSLAGYEQYFGELFF,.
TRBV7-2,TRBJ1-1,few,14,.,CASSLAWTGTEAFF,TGTGCCAGCAGCTTAGCCTGGACGGGCACTGAAGCTTTCTTT
TRBV4-3,TRBJ1-1,.,14,.,CASSQDRGFGEAFF,TGCGCCAGCAGCCAAGACAGGGGATTCGGGGAAGCTTTCTTT
TRBV7-9,TRBJ2-5,.,14,TRBD2,CASSPKTSLETQYF,TGTGCCAGCAGCCCCAAGACTAGCTTGGAGACCCAGTACTTC
TRBV6-2/TRBV6-3,TRBJ1-1,.,16,.,CASSLFGGMENTEAFF,TGTGCCAGCAGTTTATTCGGGGGGATGGAGAACACTGAAGCTTTCTTT